This section outlines one T cell receptor (beta chain) sequence together with its context. The data belong to a study of CD8+ T cells in alopecia areata. After isolation, RNA underwent reverse transcription to generate cDNA as the sequencing template. Clones were read by immunoSEQ multiplex PCR, and TCRdb kept only the in-frame ones, dropping some. The sample comprises 160,000 or so clones, 45% to 60% of which are singletons, and approximately 20% rests with the top ten. Collected material from alopecia areata patients comprised lesional scalp punch biopsies and peripheral blood. Germline V CDR1 and CDR2: MNHEY, SMNVEV (reference sequence). The length of the CDR3 is 15 residues. With 3 bases removed from V and 3 bases from J, the gap between germline ends came to 11 bases.

This material consisted of CD8+ T cells sorted from blood, taken at week 0. The chain recombines TRBV27 with TRBJ2-2; D may be TRBD2 (6 bases). The receptor's source is a human donor with alopecia areata. The CDR3 here is CASSLEEGYTGELFF. The CDR3 DNA reads as TGTGCCAGCAGTTTGGAGGAGGGTTACACCGGGGAGCTGTTTTTT.